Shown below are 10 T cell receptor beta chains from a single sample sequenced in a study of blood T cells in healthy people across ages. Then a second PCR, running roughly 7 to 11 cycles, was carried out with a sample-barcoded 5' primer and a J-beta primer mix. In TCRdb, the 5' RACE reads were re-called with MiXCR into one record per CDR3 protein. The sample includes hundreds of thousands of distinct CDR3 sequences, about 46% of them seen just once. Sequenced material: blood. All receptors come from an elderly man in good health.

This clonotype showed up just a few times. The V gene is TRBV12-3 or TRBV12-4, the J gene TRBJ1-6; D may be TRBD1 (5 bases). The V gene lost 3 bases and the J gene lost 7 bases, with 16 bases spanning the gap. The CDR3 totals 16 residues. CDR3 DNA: TGTGCCAGCAGTTTTGGGACCGCCCCGGGAAATTCACCCCTCCACTTT. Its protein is CASSFGTAPGNSPLHF.

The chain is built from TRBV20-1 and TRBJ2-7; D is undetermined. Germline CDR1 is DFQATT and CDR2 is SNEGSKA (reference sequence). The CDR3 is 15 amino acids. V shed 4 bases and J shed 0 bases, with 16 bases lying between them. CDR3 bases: TGCAGTGCTAATCGGGCGGCAATGAGCTCCTACGAGCAGTACTTC. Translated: CSANRAAMSSYEQYF.

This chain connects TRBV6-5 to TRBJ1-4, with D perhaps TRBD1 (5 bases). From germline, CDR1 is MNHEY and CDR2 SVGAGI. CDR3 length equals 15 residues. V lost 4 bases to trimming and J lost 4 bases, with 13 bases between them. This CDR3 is CASSSPAGRNEKLFF. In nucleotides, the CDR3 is TGTGCCAGCAGTTCGCCGGCAGGGCGTAATGAAAAACTGTTTTTT.

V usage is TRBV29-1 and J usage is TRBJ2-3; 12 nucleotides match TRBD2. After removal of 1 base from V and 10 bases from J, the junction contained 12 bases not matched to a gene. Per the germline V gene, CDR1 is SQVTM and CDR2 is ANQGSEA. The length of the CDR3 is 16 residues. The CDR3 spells CSVEGGLAGSLRAQYF. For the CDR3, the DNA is TGCAGCGTTGAAGGAGGACTAGCGGGATCCCTTCGGGCGCAGTATTTT.

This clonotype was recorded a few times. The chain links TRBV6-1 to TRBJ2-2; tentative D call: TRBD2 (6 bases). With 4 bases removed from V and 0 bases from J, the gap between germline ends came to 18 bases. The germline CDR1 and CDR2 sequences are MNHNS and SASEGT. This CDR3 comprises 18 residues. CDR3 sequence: CASSAAAGGRSNTGELFF. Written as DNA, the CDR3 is TGTGCCAGCAGTGCGGCCGCCGGGGGACGATCGAACACCGGGGAGCTGTTTTTT.

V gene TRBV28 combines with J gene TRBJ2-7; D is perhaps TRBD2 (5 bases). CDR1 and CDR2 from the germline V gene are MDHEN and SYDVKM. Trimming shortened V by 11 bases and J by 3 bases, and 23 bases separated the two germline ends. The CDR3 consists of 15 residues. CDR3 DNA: TGTGCCGGTTTCGGGTCCCTGACTAAGAACTACGAGCAGTACTTC. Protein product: CAGFGSLTKNYEQYF.

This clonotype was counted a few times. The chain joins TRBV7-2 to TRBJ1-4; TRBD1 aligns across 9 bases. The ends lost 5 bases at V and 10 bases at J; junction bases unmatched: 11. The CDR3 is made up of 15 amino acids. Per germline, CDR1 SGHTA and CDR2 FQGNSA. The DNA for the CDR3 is TGTGCCAGCAGCCCACGGGACAGGGAGGTTCGAAAACTGTTTTTT. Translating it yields CASSPRDREVRKLFF.

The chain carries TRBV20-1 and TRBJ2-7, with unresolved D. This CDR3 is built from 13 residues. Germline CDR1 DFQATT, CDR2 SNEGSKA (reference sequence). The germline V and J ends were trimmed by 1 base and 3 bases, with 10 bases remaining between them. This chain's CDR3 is CSARGAINYEQYF. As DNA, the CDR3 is TGCAGTGCTAGAGGGGCTATAAACTACGAGCAGTACTTC.

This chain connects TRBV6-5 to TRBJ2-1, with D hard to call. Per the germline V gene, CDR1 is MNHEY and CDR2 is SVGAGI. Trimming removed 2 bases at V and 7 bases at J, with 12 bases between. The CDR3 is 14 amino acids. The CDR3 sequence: CASSYRVGENEQFF. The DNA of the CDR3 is TGTGCCAGCAGTTACCGGGTTGGCGAGAATGAGCAGTTCTTC.

The CDR3 spells CASSQEDILPPLHF. The CDR3 nucleotides are TGTGCCAGCAGCCAAGAGGACATCTTACCACCCCTCCACTTT. This chain joins TRBV14 and TRBJ1-6; a weak D match, TRBD1 (5 bases). V lost 0 bases to trimming and J lost 11 bases, with 11 bases between them. CDR1 is SGHDN and CDR2 is FVKESK in the germline V gene. The CDR3 is made up of 14 amino acids.